The 6 T cell receptor beta chains reported below all come from one sample, sequenced in a study of cytomegalovirus exposure and HLA in healthy donors (dated by TCRdb to 2017 to 2019). The library was obtained by the immunoSEQ multiplex PCR assay. The multiplex PCR relied on a mix of 60 forward primers for TCR Vbeta segments and 13 reverse primers for TCR Jbeta segments. The source is immuneACCESS, and TCRdb retained only in-frame sequences with V and J called. Part of the clones is not carried over; for the studies checked, unresolved V genes explain less than half of this, and the remainder is unexplained. This sample's table carries 200,000 to 250,000 clones. Roughly 1.2% of the sample lies in the top ten. The sequenced sample was PBMCs. The receptors derive from a girl aged 2-10 years in good health and CMV-seropositive.

The chain couples TRBV9 to TRBJ2-1, with 10 bases matching TRBD2. Trimming at V came to 2 bases and at J to 10 bases, leaving 9 bases not matched to a gene. Germline CDR1 SGDLS, CDR2 YYNGEE. CDR3 length: 15 amino acids. The CDR3 DNA reads as TGTGCCAGCAGCGTCGATCTAGCGGGAGCAAGGGAGCAGTTCTTC. This translates into CASSVDLAGAREQFF.

The rearrangement uses TRBV5-1 and TRBJ2-5; TRBD2 might be the D (5 bases). The length of the CDR3 is 15 residues. The V and J ends lost 4 bases and 2 bases respectively, with 15 bases between them. Germline V gene lookup returns CDR1 SGHRS and CDR2 YFSETQ. The CDR3 reads CASSLLGSGQETQYF. The CDR3 coding sequence is TGCGCCAGCAGCCTCTTAGGGTCGGGGCAAGAGACCCAGTACTTC.

The rearrangement links TRBV19 to TRBJ1-2; no firm D call. With 10 bases removed from V and 3 bases from J, the gap between germline ends came to 12 bases. The CDR3 has 12 residues. Germline V lookup: CDR1 LNHDA, CDR2 SQIVND (reference sequence). The DNA for the CDR3 is TGTGCCACTGCAGGCGACGACTATGGCTACACCTTC. It codes for CATAGDDYGYTF. The full variable domain, rest sourced from reference TRBV19 and TRBJ1-2, is DGGITQSPKYLFRKEGQNVTLSCEQNLNHDAMYWYRQDPGQGLRLIYYSQIVNDFQKGDIAEGYSVSREKKESFPLTVTSAQKNPTAFYLCATAGDDYGYTFGSGTRLTVV.

The rearrangement links TRBV10-3 to TRBJ2-1, with TRBD1 matching over 9 bases. Trimming removed 8 bases from V and 8 bases from J; junction bases left unmatched: 7. In germline, CDR1 is ENHRY, CDR2 SYGVKD. This CDR3 has 13 residues. This CDR3 reads CAIAGTGPHEQFF. In nucleotides, the CDR3 is TGTGCCATCGCCGGGACAGGGCCCCATGAGCAGTTCTTC.

V and J are TRBV14 and TRBJ2-5, with 8 nucleotides matching TRBD2. The CDR3 runs to 21 residues. CDR1 is SGHDN, CDR2 FVKESK, per germline. V lost 5 bases and J lost 5; bases outside the gene matches: 28. CDR3 nucleotides: TGTGCCAGCAGCGGTACCAGGGGTACAGCGGGAGAGGGAGGCTTTGGGGAGACCCAGTACTTC. This encodes CASSGTRGTAGEGGFGETQYF.

The V call is TRBV9, the J call TRBJ2-5; maybe TRBD1 (7 bases). In germline, CDR1 is SGDLS, CDR2 YYNGEE. CDR3 length: 15 amino acids. V dropped 0 bases and J dropped 4 bases, with 13 bases sitting between them. The CDR3 DNA sequence: TGTGCCAGCAGCGTAGATCAGGGGGGTGGAGAGACCCAGTACTTC. Protein: CASSVDQGGGETQYF.